The next 11 T cell receptor beta chains were all read from a single sample in a study of CD4 T cells in relation to SARS-CoV-2 and coronaviruses. Sequencing used immunoSEQ multiplex PCR; TCRdb keeps in-frame clones, though not all of them. This sample has about 37,000 clones; approximately 90% occur once, and the top ten carry 9% to 9.5%. The sequenced sample was memory CD4+ T cells from PBMCs. These receptors were obtained from an adult with COVID-19.

This chain links TRBV9 with TRBJ2-3; 11 bases match TRBD2. With 2 bases clipped from V and 2 bases from J, the junction kept 7 bases outside the gene matches. CDR3 length: 17 amino acids. Germline V gives CDR1 SGDLS, CDR2 YYNGEE. CDR3 loop: CASSVGSGGADTDTQYF. The CDR3 DNA reads TGTGCCAGCAGCGTGGGTAGCGGGGGGGCCGACACAGATACGCAGTATTTT.

As DNA, the CDR3 is TGTGCCAGCAGTTACCCAGGGAGTGATTCACCCCTCCACTTT. Amino acid sequence: CASSYPGSDSPLHF. The chain recombines TRBV6-5 with TRBJ1-6; D is possibly TRBD1 (5 bases). V lost 2 bases to trimming and J lost 8 bases, with 10 bases between them. This CDR3 has 14 amino acids. Per the germline V gene, CDR1 is MNHEY and CDR2 is SVGAGI.

This clone was seen a single time. This sequence joins TRBV23-1 and TRBJ2-5; 10 bases align to TRBD1. TRBV23-1 is treated as an ORF (open reading frame) with a function not yet certain. This CDR3 spans 14 amino acids. V dropped 4 bases and J dropped 6; count of bases not matched to a gene: 5. CDR3 sequence: CASSPGQGRKTQYF. CDR3 coding DNA: TGCGCCAGCAGTCCGGGACAGGGGAGAAAGACCCAGTACTTC.

The J gene is TRBJ2-3, the V gene TRBV7-8; 9 bases align to TRBD1. Germline trimming cut 5 bases from V and 1 base from J; bases unmatched to any gene: 4. Germline CDR1 and CDR2: SGHVS and FQNEAQ. The CDR3 has 15 amino acids. The DNA of the CDR3 is TGTGCCAGCAGCCTCCGGGACAGGGGCACAGATACGCAGTATTTT. Its translation is CASSLRDRGTDTQYF.

This chain uses TRBV3-1 (or the pseudogene TRBV3-2) with TRBJ1-5; D is uncertain. CDR1 and CDR2 (germline): LGHDT, YNNKEL (reference sequence). Trimming left V 5 bases short and J 3 bases short, with 11 bases between. The CDR3 covers 14 residues. Here the CDR3 reads CASSKGGPNQPQHF. The CDR3 coding sequence is TGTGCCAGCAGCAAGGGAGGGCCCAATCAGCCCCAGCATTTT.

The chain couples TRBV10-3 to TRBJ1-2; possible D gene TRBD1, 5 bases. The V and J ends lost 2 bases and 2 bases respectively, with 6 bases between them. The CDR3 is 13 amino acids. Germline values: CDR1 ENHRY, CDR2 SYGVKD. As DNA, the CDR3 is TGTGCCATCAGTGAGGACAGAAACTATGGCTACACCTTC. The encoded protein is CAISEDRNYGYTF.

The V gene is TRBV5-4, the J gene TRBJ2-3; D is undetermined. V was clipped by 2 bases and J by 3 bases, with 13 bases between them. Germline assignment: CDR1 SGHNT and CDR2 YYREEE (reference sequence). CDR3 length: 15 residues. DNA of the CDR3: TGTGCCAGCAGCTTTGGGTCAGATGGGACAGATACGCAGTATTTT. As protein: CASSFGSDGTDTQYF.

The chain joins TRBV3-1 (or the pseudogene TRBV3-2) to TRBJ2-7, with 9 bases that match TRBD2. Trimming cost V 4 bases and J 5 bases; bases outside gene matches: 6. CDR1 and CDR2 (germline): LGHDT, YNNKEL (reference sequence). The CDR3 is 14 residues long. This CDR3 is CASSRIAGADEQYF. CDR3 sequence (DNA): TGTGCCAGCAGCCGCATAGCGGGGGCCGACGAGCAGTACTTC.

This clone was detected only a few times. The chain uses TRBV6-5 and TRBJ1-1, with 8 bases matching TRBD1. The CDR3 spans 13 residues. CDR1 is MNHEY and CDR2 is SVGAGI in the germline V gene. With 6 bases clipped from V and 4 bases from J, the junction kept 4 bases outside the gene matches. The CDR3 loop reads CASRGQGGTEAFF. As DNA, the CDR3 is TGTGCCAGCAGAGGACAGGGCGGCACTGAAGCTTTCTTT.

The chain joins TRBV5-1 to TRBJ1-4, with D unclear. The CDR3 loop spans 15 amino acids. In germline, CDR1 is SGHRS, CDR2 YFSETQ. The V gene lost 1 base and the J gene lost 0 bases, with 7 bases spanning the gap. The CDR3 bases are TGCGCCAGCAGCTTGCTCGCTTCAACTAATGAAAAACTGTTTTTT. This codes for CASSLLASTNEKLFF.

The chain uses TRBV5-1 and TRBJ1-2; TRBD1 matches 9 bases. The V gene end was trimmed by 4 bases and the J gene end by 4 bases; junction bases not matched to a gene: 11. CDR1 and CDR2 from the germline V gene are SGHRS and YFSETQ. The CDR3 is 16 amino acids. The CDR3 loop reads CASSERTGAGSYGYTF. CDR3 nucleotides: TGCGCCAGCAGCGAACGGACAGGGGCCGGAAGCTATGGCTACACCTTC.